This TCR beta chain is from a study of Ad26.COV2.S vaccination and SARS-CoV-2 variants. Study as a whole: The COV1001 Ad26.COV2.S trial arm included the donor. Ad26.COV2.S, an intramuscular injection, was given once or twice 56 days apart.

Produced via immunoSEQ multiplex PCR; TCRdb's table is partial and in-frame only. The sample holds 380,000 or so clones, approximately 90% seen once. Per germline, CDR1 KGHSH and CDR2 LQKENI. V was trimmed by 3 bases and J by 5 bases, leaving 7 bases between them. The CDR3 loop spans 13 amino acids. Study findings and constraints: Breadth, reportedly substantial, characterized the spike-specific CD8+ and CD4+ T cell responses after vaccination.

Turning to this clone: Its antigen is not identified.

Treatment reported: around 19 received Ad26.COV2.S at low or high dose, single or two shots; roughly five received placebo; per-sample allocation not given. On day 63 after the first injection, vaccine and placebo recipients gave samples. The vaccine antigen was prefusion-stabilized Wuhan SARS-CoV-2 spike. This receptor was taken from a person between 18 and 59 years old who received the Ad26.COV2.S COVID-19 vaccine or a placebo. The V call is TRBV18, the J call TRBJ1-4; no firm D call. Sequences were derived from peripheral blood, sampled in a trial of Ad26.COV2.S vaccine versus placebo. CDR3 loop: CASSPGPNEKLFF. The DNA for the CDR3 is TGTGCCAGCTCACCTGGCCCAAATGAAAAACTGTTTTTT.